This T cell receptor beta chain emerged from a study of blood T cell repertoires in COVID-19. CDR1 and CDR2 (germline): MDHEN, SYDVKM. Trimming at V came to 10 bases and at J to 7 bases, leaving 10 bases not matched to a gene. This CDR3 contains 14 residues. Study processing details: Amplification of reference gene primers provided the estimated nucleated cell counts. This table comes from immunoSEQ multiplex PCR, and its TCRdb copy is limited to in-frame clones, with some not included. Clone size and V and J calls were adopted from that table, with D and trimming inferred from the DNA. The sample has under 500,000 clones; 70% to 90% are singletons.

Sequencing was performed on PBMCs or T cells enriched from blood (not recorded which). The origin of this receptor is a young woman with acute COVID-19. The chain couples TRBV28 to TRBJ1-2; TRBD1 agrees at 12 bases. CDR3 protein: CAINRGTGGVGYTF. CDR3 coding DNA: TGTGCCATCAACCGCGGGACAGGGGGCGTTGGCTACACCTTC.